This T cell receptor (beta chain) was sequenced for a study of blood T cell repertoires in COVID-19. Across the whole study: Donors in the United States, Italy and Spain gave samples during acute or convalescent COVID-19. In each case, the material was cDNA or gDNA derived from T cells, B-cell-depleted T cells, or PBMCs.

Germline assignment: CDR1 MNHEY and CDR2 SMNVEV (reference sequence). The CDR3 contains 17 residues. Trimming pared 2 bases from V and 3 bases from J, leaving 16 bases between. In the original analysis: Amplifying reference gene primers gave estimates of nucleated cell counts. Clones were read by immunoSEQ multiplex PCR, and TCRdb kept only the in-frame ones, dropping some. V and J calls and clone size are those listed in that table; D and trimming were worked out from the DNA. In the table there are around 78,000 clones, over 80% of which are singletons. Sequencing was done on a sample of peripheral blood. The TCR was taken from a middle-aged man with active COVID-19. This chain links TRBV27 with TRBJ2-2; D unresolved. The CDR3 region is CASSLRAADRHTGELFF. In DNA, the CDR3 is TGTGCCAGCAGTTTACGCGCGGCAGATAGGCACACCGGGGAGCTGTTTTTT.